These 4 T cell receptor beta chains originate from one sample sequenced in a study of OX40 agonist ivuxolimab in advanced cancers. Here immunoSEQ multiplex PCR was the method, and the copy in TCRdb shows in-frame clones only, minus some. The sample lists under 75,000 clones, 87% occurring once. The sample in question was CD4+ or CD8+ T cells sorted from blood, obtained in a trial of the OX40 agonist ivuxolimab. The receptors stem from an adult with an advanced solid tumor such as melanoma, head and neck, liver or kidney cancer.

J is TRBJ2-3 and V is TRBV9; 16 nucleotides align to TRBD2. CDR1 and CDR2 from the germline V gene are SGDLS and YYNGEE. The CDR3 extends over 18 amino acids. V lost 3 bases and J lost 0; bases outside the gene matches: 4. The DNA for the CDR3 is TGTGCCAGCAGCGCGGGACTAGCGGGAGGGGATAGCACAGATACGCAGTATTTT. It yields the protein CASSAGLAGGDSTDTQYF.

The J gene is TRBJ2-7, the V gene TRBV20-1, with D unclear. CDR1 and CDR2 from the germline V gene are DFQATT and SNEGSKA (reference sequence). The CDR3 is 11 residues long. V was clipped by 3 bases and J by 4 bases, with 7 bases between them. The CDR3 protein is CSASANYEQYF. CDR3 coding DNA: TGCAGTGCTAGCGCGAATTACGAGCAGTACTTC.

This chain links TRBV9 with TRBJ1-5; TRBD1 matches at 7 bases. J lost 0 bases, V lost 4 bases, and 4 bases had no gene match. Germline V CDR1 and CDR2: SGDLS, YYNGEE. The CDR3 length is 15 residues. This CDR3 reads CASSRTGDSNQPQHF. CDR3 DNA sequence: TGTGCCAGCAGCAGGACAGGCGATAGCAATCAGCCCCAGCATTTT.

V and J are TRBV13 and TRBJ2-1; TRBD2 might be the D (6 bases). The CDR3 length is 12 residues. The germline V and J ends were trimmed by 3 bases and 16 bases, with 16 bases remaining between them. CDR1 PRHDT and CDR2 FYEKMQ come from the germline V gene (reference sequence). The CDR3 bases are TGTGCCAGCAGCTTGTCGCGGGCGGGGCCATTCTTC. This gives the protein CASSLSRAGPFF.